This T cell receptor beta chain derives from a study of T cell repertoires in cytomegalovirus infection. The wider study: Public TCR beta signatures marked donors with CMV infection and the matching HLA.

Germline CDR1 and CDR2: DFQATT and SNEGSKA (reference sequence). The CDR3 is made up of 14 amino acids. V lost 5 bases and J 4 bases, leaving 17 bases between the germline ends. Study outcomes and limitations: Clonotypes of TCR beta that were HLA-C-restricted and CMV-specific dominated the ex vivo response. Totalled public TCR beta family frequency picked out people who carried CMV plus the relevant HLA.

Concerning this clonotype itself: Its antigen is unknown.

TCRdb ran MiXCR on the reads and lists one entry per CDR3 protein. This table has approximately 490,000 distinct CDR3 sequences, roughly 12% appearing once. Sequencing used PBMCs. This chain links TRBV20-1 with TRBJ1-2, with a possible D match to TRBD1 (6 bases). The origin of this receptor is a human donor in good health (CMV status not recorded). Some clones in this sample may be carry-over from other donors' samples. The CDR3: CSAPAGASLYGYTF. The CDR3, as DNA: TGCAGTGCTCCTGCGGGGGCCTCTCTCTATGGCTACACCTTC.